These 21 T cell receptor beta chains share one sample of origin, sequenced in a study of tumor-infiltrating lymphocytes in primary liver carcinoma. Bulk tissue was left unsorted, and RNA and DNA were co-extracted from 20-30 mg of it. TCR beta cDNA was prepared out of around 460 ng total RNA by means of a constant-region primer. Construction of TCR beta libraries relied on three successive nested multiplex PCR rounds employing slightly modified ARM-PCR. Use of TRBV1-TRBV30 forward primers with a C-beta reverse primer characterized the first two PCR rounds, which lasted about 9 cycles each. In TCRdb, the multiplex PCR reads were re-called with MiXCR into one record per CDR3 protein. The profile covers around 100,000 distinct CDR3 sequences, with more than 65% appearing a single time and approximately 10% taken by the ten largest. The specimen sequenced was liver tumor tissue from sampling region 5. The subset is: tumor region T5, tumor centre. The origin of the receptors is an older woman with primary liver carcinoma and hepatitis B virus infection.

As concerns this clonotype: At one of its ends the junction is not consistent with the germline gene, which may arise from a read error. CDR3 loop: CASNPTSGTSTDTQNF. The CDR3 region has the DNA TGTGCCAGCAATCCGACTAGCGGGACAAGCACAGATACGCAGAATTTT. The chain has TRBV6-1 and TRBJ2-3; 11 nucleotides agree with TRBD2. Germline V gene data show CDR1 as MNHNS and CDR2 as SASEGT. The CDR3 loop spans 16 amino acids.

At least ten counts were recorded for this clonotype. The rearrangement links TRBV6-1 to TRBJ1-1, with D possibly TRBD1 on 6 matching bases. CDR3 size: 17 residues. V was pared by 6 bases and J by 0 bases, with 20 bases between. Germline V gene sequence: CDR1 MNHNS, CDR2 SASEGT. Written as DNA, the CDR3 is TGTGCCAGCAGCCCATGGTCCAGACAGGTATTGAACACTGAAGCTTTCTTT. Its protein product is CASSPWSRQVLNTEAFF.

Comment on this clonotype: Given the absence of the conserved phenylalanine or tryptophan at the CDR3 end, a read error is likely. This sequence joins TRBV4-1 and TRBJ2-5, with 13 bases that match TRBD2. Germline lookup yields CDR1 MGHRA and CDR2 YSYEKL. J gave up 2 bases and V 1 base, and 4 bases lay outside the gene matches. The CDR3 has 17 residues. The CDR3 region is CASSQGGLAGLQETQYS. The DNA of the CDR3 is TGCGCCAGCAGCCAAGGGGGACTAGCGGGGTTACAAGAGACCCAGTACTCA.

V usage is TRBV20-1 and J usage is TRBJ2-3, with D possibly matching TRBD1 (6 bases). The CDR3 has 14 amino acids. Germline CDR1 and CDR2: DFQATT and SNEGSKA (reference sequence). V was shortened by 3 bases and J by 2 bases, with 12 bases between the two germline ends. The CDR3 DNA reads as TGCAGTGCTAGCGTACAGGGCCTCACAGATACGCAGTATTTT. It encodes CSASVQGLTDTQYF.

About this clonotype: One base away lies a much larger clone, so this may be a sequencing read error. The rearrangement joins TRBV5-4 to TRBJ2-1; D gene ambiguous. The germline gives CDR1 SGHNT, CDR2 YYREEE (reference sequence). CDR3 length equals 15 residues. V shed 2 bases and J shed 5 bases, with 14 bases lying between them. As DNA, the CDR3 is TGTGCCAGCAGCTTTGGATGGATGCGCGACAATGAGCAGTTCTTC. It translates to CASSFGWMRDNEQFF. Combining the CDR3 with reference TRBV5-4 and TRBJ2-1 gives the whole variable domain ETGVTQSPTHLIKTRGQQVTLRCSSQSGHNTVSWYQQALGQGPQFIFQYYREEENGRGNFPPRFSGLQFPNYSSELNVNALELDDSALYLCASSFGWMRDNEQFFGPGTRLTVL.

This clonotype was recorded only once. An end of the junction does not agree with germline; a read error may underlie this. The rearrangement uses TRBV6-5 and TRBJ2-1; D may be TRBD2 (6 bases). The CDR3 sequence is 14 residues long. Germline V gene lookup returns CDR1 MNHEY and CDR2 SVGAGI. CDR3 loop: CVSSPGLSMNEQFF. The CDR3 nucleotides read TGTGTCAGCAGTCCGGGACTCTCTATGAATGAGCAGTTCTTC.

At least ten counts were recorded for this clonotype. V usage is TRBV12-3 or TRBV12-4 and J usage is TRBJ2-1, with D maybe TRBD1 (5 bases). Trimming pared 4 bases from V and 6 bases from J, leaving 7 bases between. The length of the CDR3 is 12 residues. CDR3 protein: CASSSTGNEQFF. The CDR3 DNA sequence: TGTGCCAGCAGTTCAACAGGCAATGAGCAGTTCTTC.

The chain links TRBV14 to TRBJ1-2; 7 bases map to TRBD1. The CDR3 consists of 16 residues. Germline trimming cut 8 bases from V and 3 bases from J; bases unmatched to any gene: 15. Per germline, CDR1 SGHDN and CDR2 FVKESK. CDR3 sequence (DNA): TGTGCCAGCGGTCCATACGACCAGGGGGTCGACTATGGCTACACCTTC. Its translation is CASGPYDQGVDYGYTF.

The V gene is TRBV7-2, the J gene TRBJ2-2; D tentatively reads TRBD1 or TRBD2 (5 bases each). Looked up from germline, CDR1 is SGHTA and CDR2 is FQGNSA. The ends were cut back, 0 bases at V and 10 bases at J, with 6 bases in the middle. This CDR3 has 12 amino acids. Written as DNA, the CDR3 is TGTGCCAGCAGCTTAGCCGGGACGGAGCTGTTTTTT. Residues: CASSLAGTELFF.

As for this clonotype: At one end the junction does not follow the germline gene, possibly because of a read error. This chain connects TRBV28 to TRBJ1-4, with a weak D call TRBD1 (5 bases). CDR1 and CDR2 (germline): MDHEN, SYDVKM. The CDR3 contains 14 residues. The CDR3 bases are TGTGCCAGCAGTAATCGGCAGGGCGGAGAAAAACCGTTTTTT. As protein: CASSNRQGGEKPFF.

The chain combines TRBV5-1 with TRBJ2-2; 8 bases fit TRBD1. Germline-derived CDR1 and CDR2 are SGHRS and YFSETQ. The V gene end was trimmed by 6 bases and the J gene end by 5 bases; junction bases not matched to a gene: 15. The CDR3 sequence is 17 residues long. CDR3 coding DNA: TGCGCCAGCAACGAGCAAAGTCCAGGGGGCCGGACCGGGGAGCTGTTTTTT. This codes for CASNEQSPGGRTGELFF.

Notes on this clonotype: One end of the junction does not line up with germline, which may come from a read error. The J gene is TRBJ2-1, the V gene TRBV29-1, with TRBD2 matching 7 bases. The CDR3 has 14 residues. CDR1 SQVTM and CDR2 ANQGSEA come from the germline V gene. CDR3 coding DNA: TGCAGCGTCGTATCCGGGACTAACCACAATGAGCAGTTCTTT. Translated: CSVVSGTNHNEQFF.

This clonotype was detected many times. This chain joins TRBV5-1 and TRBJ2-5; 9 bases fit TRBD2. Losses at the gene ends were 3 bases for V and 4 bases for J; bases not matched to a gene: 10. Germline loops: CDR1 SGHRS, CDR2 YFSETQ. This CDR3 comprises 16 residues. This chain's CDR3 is CASSSGTSSPGETQYF. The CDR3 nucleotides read TGCGCCAGCAGCTCCGGGACTAGCTCCCCCGGAGAGACCCAGTACTTC. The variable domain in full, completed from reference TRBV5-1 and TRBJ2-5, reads KAGVTQTPRYLIKTRGQQVTLSCSPISGHRSVSWYQQTPGQGLQFLFEYFSETQRNKGNFPGRFSGRQFSNSRSEMNVSTLELGDSALYLCASSSGTSSPGETQYFGPGTRLLVL.

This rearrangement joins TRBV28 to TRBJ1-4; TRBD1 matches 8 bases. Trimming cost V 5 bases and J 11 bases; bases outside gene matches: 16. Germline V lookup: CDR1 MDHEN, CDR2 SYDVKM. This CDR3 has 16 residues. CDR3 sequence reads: CASSLELRDRTEKLFF. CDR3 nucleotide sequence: TGTGCCAGCAGTCTAGAACTCCGGGACAGGACAGAGAAACTGTTTTTT.

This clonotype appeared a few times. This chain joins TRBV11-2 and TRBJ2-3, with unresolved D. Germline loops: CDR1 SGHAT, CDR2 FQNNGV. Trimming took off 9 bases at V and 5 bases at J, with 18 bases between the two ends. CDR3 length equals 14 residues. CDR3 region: CASSRLGGKDTQYF. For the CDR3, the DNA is TGTGCCAGTAGCCGGCTGGGCGGCAAAGATACGCAGTATTTT.

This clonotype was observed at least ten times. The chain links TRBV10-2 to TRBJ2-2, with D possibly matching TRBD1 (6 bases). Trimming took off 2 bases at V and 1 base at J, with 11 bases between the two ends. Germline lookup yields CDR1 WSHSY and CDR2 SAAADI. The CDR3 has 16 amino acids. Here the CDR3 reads CASSEHRDMNTGELFF. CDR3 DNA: TGCGCCAGCAGTGAGCACCGGGACATGAACACCGGGGAGCTGTTTTTT.

The CDR3, as DNA: TGTGCCAGTGGCTCTCCGAGTGGAGGCCGCTACGAGCAGTACTTC. Protein: CASGSPSGGRYEQYF. J is TRBJ2-7 and V is TRBV11-2; perhaps TRBD2 as D (5 bases). Germline CDR1 and CDR2: SGHAT and FQNNGV. This CDR3 region has 15 residues. The V and J ends lost 9 bases and 3 bases respectively, with 21 bases between them.

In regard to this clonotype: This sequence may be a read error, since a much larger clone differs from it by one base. As DNA, the CDR3 is TGTGCCAACAGTGAAGCGGTGGGCACTGAAGCTTTCTTT. Its protein is CANSEAVGTEAFF. V and J are TRBV6-1 and TRBJ1-1; no reliable D call. The CDR3 is made up of 13 amino acids. Germline V CDR1 and CDR2: MNHNS, SASEGT.

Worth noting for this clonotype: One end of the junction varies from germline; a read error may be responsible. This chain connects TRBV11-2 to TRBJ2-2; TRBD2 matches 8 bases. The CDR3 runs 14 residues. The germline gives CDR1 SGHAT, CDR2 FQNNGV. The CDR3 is CTSSLTGGTGELFF. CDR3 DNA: TGTACCAGCAGCCTGACGGGGGGGACCGGGGAGCTGTTTTTT.

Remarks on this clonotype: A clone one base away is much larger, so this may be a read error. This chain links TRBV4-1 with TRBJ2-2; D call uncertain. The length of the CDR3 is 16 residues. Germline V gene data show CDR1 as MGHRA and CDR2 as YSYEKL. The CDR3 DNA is TGCGCCAGCAGCCGCCTACAATCAGTTAACAACGGGGAGCTGTTTTTT. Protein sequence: CASSRLQSVNNGELFF.

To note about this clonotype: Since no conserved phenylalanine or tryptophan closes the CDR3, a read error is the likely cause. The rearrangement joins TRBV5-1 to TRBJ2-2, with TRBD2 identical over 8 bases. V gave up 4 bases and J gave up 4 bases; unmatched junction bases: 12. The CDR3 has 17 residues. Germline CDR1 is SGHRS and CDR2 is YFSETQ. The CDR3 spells CASSPGTSGSITGELFL. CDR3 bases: TGCGCCAGCAGCCCCGGGACTAGTGGGAGTATCACCGGGGAGCTGTTTCTT.